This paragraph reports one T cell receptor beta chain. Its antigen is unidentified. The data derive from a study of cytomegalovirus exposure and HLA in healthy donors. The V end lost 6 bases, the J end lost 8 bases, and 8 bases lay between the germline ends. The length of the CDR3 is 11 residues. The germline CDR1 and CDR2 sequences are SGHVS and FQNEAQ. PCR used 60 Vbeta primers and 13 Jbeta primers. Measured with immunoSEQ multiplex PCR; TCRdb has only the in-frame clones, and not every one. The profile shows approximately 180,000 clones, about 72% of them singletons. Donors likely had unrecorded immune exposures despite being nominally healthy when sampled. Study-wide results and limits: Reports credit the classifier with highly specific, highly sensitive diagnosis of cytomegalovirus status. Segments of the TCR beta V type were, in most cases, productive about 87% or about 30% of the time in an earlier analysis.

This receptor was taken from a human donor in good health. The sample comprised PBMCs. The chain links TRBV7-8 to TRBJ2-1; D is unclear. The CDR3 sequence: CASSGRYEQFF. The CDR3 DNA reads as TGTGCCAGCAGTGGTCGGTATGAGCAGTTCTTC. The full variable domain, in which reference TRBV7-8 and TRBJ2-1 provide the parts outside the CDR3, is GAGVSQSPRYKVAKRGQDVALRCDPISGHVSLFWYQQALGQGPEFLTYFQNEAQLDKSGLPSDRFFAERPEGSVSTLKIQRTQQEDSAVYLCASSGRYEQFFGPGTRLTVL.